The 8 T cell receptor beta chains below were found in one sample sequenced in a study of blood T cell repertoires in COVID-19. This table comes from immunoSEQ multiplex PCR, and its TCRdb copy is limited to in-frame clones, with some not included. This sample has about 440,000 clones, with roughly nine tenths found just once. The sequenced sample consisted of PBMCs or T cells enriched from blood (not recorded which). The receptors here all came from a woman under 30 with acute COVID-19.

CDR3 coding DNA: TGTGCCAGCAGCGTTAGCGGTAACACAGATACGCAGTATTTT. It yields the protein CASSVSGNTDTQYF. The chain recombines TRBV9 with TRBJ2-3; TRBD2 is a possible D gene (6 bases). The CDR3 spans 14 residues. Trimming left V 2 bases short and J 2 bases short, with 9 bases between. Germline CDR1 reads SGDLS; CDR2 reads YYNGEE.

The chain has TRBV12-3 or TRBV12-4 and TRBJ2-1; perhaps TRBD2 as D (5 bases). CDR3 length: 12 amino acids. The germline V and J ends were trimmed by 3 bases and 10 bases, with 10 bases remaining between them. CDR3 protein: CASSLRGYEQFF. DNA for the CDR3: TGTGCCAGCAGTTTGAGAGGGTACGAGCAGTTCTTC.

This chain uses TRBV28 with TRBJ1-2; TRBD1 is a possible D gene (6 bases). The CDR3 is 14 residues long. Trimming cost V 5 bases and J 5 bases, with 15 bases left between them. Per germline, CDR1 MDHEN and CDR2 SYDVKM. CDR3 loop: CASSTGTVLYGYTF. CDR3 DNA sequence: TGTGCCAGCAGTACAGGGACGGTTCTTTATGGCTACACCTTC.

A single count supports this clone. A read error may produce the germline difference seen at one junction end. The V and J genes are TRBV10-2 and TRBJ1-2; TRBD1 matches at 9 bases. This CDR3 has 13 residues. Germline lookup yields CDR1 WSHSY and CDR2 SAAADI. The CDR3 loop is CARSRQGDYGYTF. In DNA, the CDR3 is TGCGCCCGCAGCCGACAGGGGGACTATGGCTACACCTTC.

The chain couples TRBV7-2 to TRBJ1-2, with TRBD1 identical over 7 bases. The germline CDR1 and CDR2 sequences are SGHTA and FQGNSA. After removal of 5 bases from V and 5 bases from J, the junction contained 14 bases not matched to a gene. This CDR3 spans 16 amino acids. CDR3 DNA: TGTGCCAGCAGCCTAACTTCACAGGGGTTAGGGTATGGCTACACCTTC. Amino acids: CASSLTSQGLGYGYTF.

The chain combines TRBV4-3 with TRBJ2-2; D remains ambiguous. There are 15 residues in the CDR3. V shed 4 bases and J shed 5 bases, with 14 bases lying between them. Germline V gene data show CDR1 as LGHNA and CDR2 as YSLEER. CDR3 loop: CASSRRVAGTGELFF. The CDR3 nucleotides read TGCGCCAGCAGCCGTCGTGTAGCTGGTACCGGGGAGCTGTTTTTT.

The V and J genes are TRBV9 and TRBJ1-6, with a tentative D call TRBD1 (6 bases). The germline V and J ends were trimmed by 0 bases and 7 bases, with 11 bases remaining between them. This CDR3 region has 15 residues. Germline-derived CDR1 and CDR2 are SGDLS and YYNGEE. The CDR3 sequence is CASSVGEGGNSPLHF. DNA for the CDR3: TGTGCCAGCAGCGTAGGGGAGGGGGGGAATTCACCCCTCCACTTT. Based on the CDR3 plus reference TRBV9 and TRBJ1-6, the full variable domain is DSGVTQTPKHLITATGQRVTLRCSPRSGDLSVYWYQQSLDQGLQFLIQYYNGEERAKGNILERFSAQQFPDLHSELNLSSLELGDSALYFCASSVGEGGNSPLHFGNGTRLTVT.

The chain combines TRBV7-6 with TRBJ1-3, with 8 bases fitting TRBD1. The germline V gene has CDR1 SGHVS and CDR2 FNYEAQ. The CDR3 extends over 16 amino acids. V lost 6 bases, J lost 0 bases, and 7 bases stayed unmatched. In DNA form, the CDR3 reads TGTGCCAGCAGTATCGACAGGGGCGACTCTGGAAACACCATATATTTT. It specifies CASSIDRGDSGNTIYF.